The present TCR beta chain was sequenced within a study of graft-versus-host responses after intestinal transplantation. Overall study context: All recipients got anti-thymocyte globulin induction, then tacrolimus and steroids for 3 to 4 years. Overall study results and limits: Individuals who had graft-donor T cell macrochimerism had allografts that showed high graft-versus-host to host-versus-graft clonal ratios.

Comments on this clone: Its antigen is currently unknown.

Libraries were prepared by immunoSEQ multiplex PCR; TCRdb keeps only in-frame clonotypes and omits some of them. The sample consists of about 90,000 clones, 85% to 95% of them appearing once. This receptor was taken from a human donor who was the organ donor for an intestinal transplant. Material: unstimulated CD8+ T cells sorted from spleen or lymph node cells, obtained before transplant.

CDR3 loop: CASSSGSSDTQYF. CDR3 nucleotide sequence: TGTGCCAGCAGTTCCGGGTCCTCAGATACGCAGTATTTT. The chain is built from TRBV27 and TRBJ2-3; D gene uncertain. The CDR3 runs to 13 residues. CDR1 is MNHEY, CDR2 SMNVEV, per germline (reference sequence). Trimming removed 4 bases at V and 4 bases at J, with 9 bases between.